This passage covers 23 T cell receptor beta chains from one sample sequenced in a study of CXCR3-negative and CXCR3-positive naive CD8 T cells. In preparing the TRB cDNA libraries, 5' RACE with UMI labels was used. TCRdb derives one entry per CDR3 protein from the 5' RACE reads, leaving out DNA. The specimen's table records roughly 41,000 distinct CDR3 sequences. Sequenced sample: memory CD8+ T cells from blood. Receptors were obtained from a human donor in good health. Some clones in this sample may be carry-over from other donors' samples.

V is TRBV7-9 and J is TRBJ2-2. The CDR3 loop spans 12 amino acids. From germline, CDR1 is SEHNR and CDR2 FQNEAQ (reference sequence). CDR3 in amino acids: CARSSNTGELFF.

V and J are TRBV29-1 and TRBJ2-1; as DNA is missing, the TRBD2 call by TCRdb cannot be tested. The CDR3 is 12 amino acids. Germline V gene data show CDR1 as SQVTM and CDR2 as ANQGSEA. The CDR3 region is CSAPRGNNEQFF.

The J gene is TRBJ2-1, the V gene TRBV20-1; as DNA is missing, the TRBD1 call by TCRdb cannot be tested. Germline V lookup: CDR1 DFQATT, CDR2 SNEGSKA (reference sequence). The CDR3 has 16 amino acids. This chain's CDR3 is CSARNRGLRSYNEQFF.

This clonotype registers large by frequency. This sequence joins TRBV4-3 and TRBJ1-5. This CDR3 region has 13 residues. The germline gives CDR1 LGHNA, CDR2 YSLEER. CDR3 in amino acids: CASSQDYIQPQHF.

The chain links TRBV27 to TRBJ2-7; checking the TCRdb D call of TRBD1 is not possible without DNA. The CDR3 runs to 23 residues. Germline V gene data show CDR1 as MNHEY and CDR2 as SMNVEV (reference sequence). CDR3 protein: CASSLFVQGWVAVAVLYSYEQYF.

The chain combines TRBV12-3 or TRBV12-4 with TRBJ2-2. The CDR3 extends over 13 amino acids. The CDR3 loop is CASSLDSAGELFF.

V is TRBV6-2 or TRBV6-3 and J is TRBJ2-1; there is no DNA to check the TCRdb D call of TRBD1. The germline gives CDR1 MNHEY, CDR2 SVGEGT. CDR3 length: 14 amino acids. The CDR3 reads CASSYSSGVGEQFF.

The V and J genes are TRBV7-9 and TRBJ1-1; TCRdb's D call of TRBD1 is untestable without DNA. The CDR3 covers 16 residues. The germline gives CDR1 SEHNR, CDR2 FQNEAQ (reference sequence). CDR3 sequence reads: CASSLPTGDMNTEAFF.

The rearrangement joins TRBV6-6 to TRBJ2-7. CDR3 size: 14 residues. Germline V gene sequence: CDR1 MNHNY, CDR2 SVGAGI (reference sequence). The CDR3 sequence: CASSYAGRSYEQYF.

The chain couples TRBV29-1 to TRBJ2-7; with no DNA, the TCRdb D assignment of TRBD2 cannot be verified. The CDR3 sequence is 12 residues long. Germline V gene sequence: CDR1 SQVTM, CDR2 ANQGSEA. CDR3: CSVERGGREQYF.

The CDR3 here is CASSVATGAGGAYGYTF. The rearrangement joins TRBV9 to TRBJ1-2; TCRdb's D call of TRBD1 is untestable without DNA. This CDR3 is 17 amino acids long. CDR1 and CDR2 (germline): SGDLS, YYNGEE. Full variable domain (rest looked up from reference TRBV9 and TRBJ1-2): DSGVTQTPKHLITATGQRVTLRCSPRSGDLSVYWYQQSLDQGLQFLIQYYNGEERAKGNILERFSAQQFPDLHSELNLSSLELGDSALYFCASSVATGAGGAYGYTFGSGTRLTVV.

This sequence joins TRBV7-2 and TRBJ1-1. The germline V gene encodes CDR1 SGHTA and CDR2 FQGNSA. This CDR3 contains 13 residues. The CDR3 is CASSLPGYTEAFF.

The genes are TRBV9 and TRBJ1-1. Germline V CDR1 and CDR2: SGDLS, YYNGEE. The CDR3 has 14 residues. The CDR3 sequence: CASSGGGENTEAFF.

The chain employs TRBV7-9 and TRBJ1-5. CDR3 length equals 15 residues. CDR1 is SEHNR, CDR2 FQNEAQ, per germline (reference sequence). The CDR3 reads CASSLEVGSNQPQHF.

The chain couples TRBV4-3 to TRBJ2-3. This CDR3 comprises 13 residues. In germline, CDR1 is LGHNA, CDR2 YSLEER. CDR3 protein: CASSQDNTDTQYF.

The chain recombines TRBV29-1 with TRBJ2-3; TCRdb designates TRBD1, a call that cannot be tested without DNA. Germline CDR1 and CDR2: SQVTM and ANQGSEA. This CDR3 contains 14 residues. This CDR3 reads CSVIPWDSTDTQYF.

The J gene is TRBJ2-7, the V gene TRBV6-5; the D call from TCRdb, TRBD2, cannot be confirmed without DNA. The CDR3 is 15 amino acids. From germline, CDR1 is MNHEY and CDR2 SVGAGI. The CDR3 is CASSPTRGRPYEQYF.

The chain carries TRBV6-6 and TRBJ1-6. The germline CDR1 and CDR2 sequences are MNHNY and SVGAGI (reference sequence). The CDR3 runs 17 residues. CDR3 loop: CASSHRDFSSYNSPLHF.

This chain connects TRBV12-3 or TRBV12-4 to TRBJ2-3; the TRBD1 assignment by TCRdb is unverifiable without DNA. There are 17 residues in the CDR3. The CDR3 protein is CASSPGVTYLLPDTQYF.

The V call is TRBV7-9, the J call TRBJ2-1; TCRdb calls TRBD1, which cannot be checked without DNA. The CDR3 spans 14 residues. Germline lookup yields CDR1 SEHNR and CDR2 FQNEAQ (reference sequence). This CDR3 reads CASSLRGDHNEQFF.

The chain has TRBV11-2 and TRBJ2-7. Germline CDR1 and CDR2: SGHAT and FQNNGV. The CDR3 length is 14 residues. CDR3 protein: CASSLDGRSYEQYF.

V gene TRBV7-2 combines with J gene TRBJ2-1. This CDR3 is built from 13 residues. The germline CDR1 and CDR2 sequences are SGHTA and FQGNSA. The CDR3 loop is CASSQLNSNEQFF.

This chain joins TRBV6-6 and TRBJ1-2. Germline V gene lookup returns CDR1 MNHNY and CDR2 SVGAGI (reference sequence). The CDR3 covers 12 residues. The chain's CDR3 is CASSYQTDGYTF.